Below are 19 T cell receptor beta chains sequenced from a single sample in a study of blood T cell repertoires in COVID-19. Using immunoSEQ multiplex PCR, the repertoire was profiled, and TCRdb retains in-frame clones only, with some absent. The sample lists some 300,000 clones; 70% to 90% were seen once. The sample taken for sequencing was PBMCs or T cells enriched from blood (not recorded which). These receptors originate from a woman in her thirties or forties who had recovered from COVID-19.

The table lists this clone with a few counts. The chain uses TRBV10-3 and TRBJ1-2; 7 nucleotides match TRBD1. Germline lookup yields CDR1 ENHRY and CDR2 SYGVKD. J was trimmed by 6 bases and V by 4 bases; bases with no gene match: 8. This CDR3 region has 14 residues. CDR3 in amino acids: CAISGGGGGDGYTF. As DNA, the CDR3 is TGTGCCATCAGTGGGGGAGGAGGGGGCGATGGCTACACCTTC.

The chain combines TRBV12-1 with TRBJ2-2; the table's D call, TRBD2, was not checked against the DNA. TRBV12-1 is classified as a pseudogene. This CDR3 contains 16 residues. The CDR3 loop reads CASSCGQVTNTGELFF. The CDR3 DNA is TGTGCCAGCAGCTGCGGGCAGGTGACGAACACCGGGGAGCTGTTTTTT.

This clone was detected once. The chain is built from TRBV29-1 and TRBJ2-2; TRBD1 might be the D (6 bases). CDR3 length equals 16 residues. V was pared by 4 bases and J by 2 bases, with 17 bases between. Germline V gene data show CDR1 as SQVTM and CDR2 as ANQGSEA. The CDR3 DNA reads TGCAGCGTTGTGGCAGGGGAAGTGGGTAACACCGGGGAGCTGTTTTTT. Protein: CSVVAGEVGNTGELFF.

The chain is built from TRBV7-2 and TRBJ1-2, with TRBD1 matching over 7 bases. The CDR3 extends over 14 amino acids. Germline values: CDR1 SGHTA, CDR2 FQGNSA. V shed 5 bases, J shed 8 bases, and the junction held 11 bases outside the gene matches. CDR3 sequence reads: CASSPGLGGEGYTF. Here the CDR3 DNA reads TGTGCCAGCAGCCCCGGGCTAGGGGGCGAGGGCTACACCTTC.

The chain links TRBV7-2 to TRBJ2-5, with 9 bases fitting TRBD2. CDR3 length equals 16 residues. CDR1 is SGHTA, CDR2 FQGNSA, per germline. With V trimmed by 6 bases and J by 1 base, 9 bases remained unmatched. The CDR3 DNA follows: TGTGCCAGCAGTCCTCACCGGCGGGGGGGCCAAGAGACCCAGTACTTC. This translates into CASSPHRRGGQETQYF. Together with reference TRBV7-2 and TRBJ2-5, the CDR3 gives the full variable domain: GAGVSQSPSNKVTEKGKDVELRCDPISGHTALYWYRQSLGQGLEFLIYFQGNSAPDKSGLPSDRFSAERTGGSVSTLTIQRTQQEDSAVYLCASSPHRRGGQETQYFGPGTRLLVL.

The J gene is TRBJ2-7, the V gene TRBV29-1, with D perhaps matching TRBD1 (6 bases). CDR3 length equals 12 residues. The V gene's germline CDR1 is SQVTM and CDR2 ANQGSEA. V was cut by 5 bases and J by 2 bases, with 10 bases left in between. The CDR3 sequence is CSVLDRPYEQYF. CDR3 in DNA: TGCAGCGTTCTTGACAGGCCCTACGAGCAGTACTTC.

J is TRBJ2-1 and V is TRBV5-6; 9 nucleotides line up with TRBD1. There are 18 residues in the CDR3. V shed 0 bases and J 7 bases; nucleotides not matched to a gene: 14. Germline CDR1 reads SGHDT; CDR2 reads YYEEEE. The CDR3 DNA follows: TGTGCCAGCAGCTTGGGAATTTTCCCGGGACAGGGTCGGAATGAGCAGTTCTTC. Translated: CASSLGIFPGQGRNEQFF.

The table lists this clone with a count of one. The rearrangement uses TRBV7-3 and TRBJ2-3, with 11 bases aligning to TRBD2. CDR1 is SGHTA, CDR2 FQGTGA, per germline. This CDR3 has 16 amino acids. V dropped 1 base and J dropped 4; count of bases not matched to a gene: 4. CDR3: CASSLKVAGGADTQYF. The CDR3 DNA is TGTGCCAGCAGCTTAAAGGTAGCGGGAGGGGCAGATACGCAGTATTTT. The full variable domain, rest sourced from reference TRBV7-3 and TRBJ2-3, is GAGVSQTPSNKVTEKGKYVELRCDPISGHTALYWYRQSLGQGPEFLIYFQGTGAADDSGLPNDRFFAVRPEGSVSTLKIQRTERGDSAVYLCASSLKVAGGADTQYFGPGTRLTVL.

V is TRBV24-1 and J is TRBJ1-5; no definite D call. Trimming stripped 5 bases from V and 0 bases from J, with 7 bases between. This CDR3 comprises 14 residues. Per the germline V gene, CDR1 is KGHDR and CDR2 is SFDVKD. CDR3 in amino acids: CATSAEHSNQPQHF. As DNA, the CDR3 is TGTGCCACCAGTGCGGAGCATAGCAATCAGCCCCAGCATTTT.

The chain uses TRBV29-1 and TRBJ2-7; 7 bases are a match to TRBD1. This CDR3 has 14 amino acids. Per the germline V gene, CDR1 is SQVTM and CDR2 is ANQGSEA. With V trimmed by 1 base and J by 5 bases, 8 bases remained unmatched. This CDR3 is CSVEVSAGGNEQYF. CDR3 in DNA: TGCAGCGTTGAAGTATCGGCAGGGGGAAACGAGCAGTACTTC.

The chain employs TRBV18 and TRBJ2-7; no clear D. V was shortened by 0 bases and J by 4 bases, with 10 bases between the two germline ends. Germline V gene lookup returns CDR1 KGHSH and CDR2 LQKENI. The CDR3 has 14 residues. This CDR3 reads CASSPPASSYEQYF. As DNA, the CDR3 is TGTGCCAGCTCACCACCGGCTAGTTCGTACGAGCAGTACTTC.

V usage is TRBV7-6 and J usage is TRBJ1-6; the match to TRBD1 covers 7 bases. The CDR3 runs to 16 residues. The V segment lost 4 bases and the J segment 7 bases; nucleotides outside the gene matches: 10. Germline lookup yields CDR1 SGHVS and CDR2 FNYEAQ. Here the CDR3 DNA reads TGTGCCAGCAGCTCGTACCGGGACAGCCTAAATTCACCCCTCCACTTT. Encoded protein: CASSSYRDSLNSPLHF.

CDR3 sequence (DNA): TGTGCCAGCAGCTCACGGGAGGGGGGCCTGGTGGTGAACACTGAAGCTTTCTTT. It translates to CASSSREGGLVVNTEAFF. The V and J genes are TRBV16 and TRBJ1-1, with D perhaps matching TRBD1 (6 bases). The V and J ends lost 5 bases and 0 bases respectively, with 22 bases between them. The length of the CDR3 is 18 residues. The germline V gene has CDR1 KGHSY and CDR2 FQNENV.

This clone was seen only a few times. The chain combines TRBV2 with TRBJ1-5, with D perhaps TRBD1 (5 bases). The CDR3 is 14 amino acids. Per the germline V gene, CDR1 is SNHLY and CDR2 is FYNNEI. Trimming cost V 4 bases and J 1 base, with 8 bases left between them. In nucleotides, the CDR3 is TGTGCCAGCAGTGGACAGTGGAGCAATCAGCCCCAGCATTTT. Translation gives CASSGQWSNQPQHF. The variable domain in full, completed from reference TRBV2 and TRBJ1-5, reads EPEVTQTPSHQVTQMGQEVILRCVPISNHLYFYWYRQILGQKVEFLVSFYNNEISEKSEIFDDQFSVERPDGSNFTLKIRSTKLEDSAMYFCASSGQWSNQPQHFGDGTRLSIL.

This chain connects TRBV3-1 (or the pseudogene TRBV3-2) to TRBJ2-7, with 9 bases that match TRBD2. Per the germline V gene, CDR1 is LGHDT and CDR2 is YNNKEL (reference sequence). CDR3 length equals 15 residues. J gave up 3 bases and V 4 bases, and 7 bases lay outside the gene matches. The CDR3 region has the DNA TGTGCCAGCAGCCCGGGGGCGGGGGGGCTCTACGAGCAGTACTTC. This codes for CASSPGAGGLYEQYF.

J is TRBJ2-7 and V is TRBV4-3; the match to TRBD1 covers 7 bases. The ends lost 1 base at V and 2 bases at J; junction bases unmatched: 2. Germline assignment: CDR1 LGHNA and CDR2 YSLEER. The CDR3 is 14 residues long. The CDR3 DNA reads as TGCGCCAGCAGCCAAGGAGACAGGGCCTACGAGCAGTACTTC. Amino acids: CASSQGDRAYEQYF.

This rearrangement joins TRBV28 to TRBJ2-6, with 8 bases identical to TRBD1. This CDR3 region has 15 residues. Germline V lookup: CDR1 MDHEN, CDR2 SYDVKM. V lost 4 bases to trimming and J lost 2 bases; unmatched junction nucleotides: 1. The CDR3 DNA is TGTGCCAGCAGTTCACAGGGGGCTGGGGCCAACGTCCTGACTTTC. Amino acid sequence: CASSSQGAGANVLTF.

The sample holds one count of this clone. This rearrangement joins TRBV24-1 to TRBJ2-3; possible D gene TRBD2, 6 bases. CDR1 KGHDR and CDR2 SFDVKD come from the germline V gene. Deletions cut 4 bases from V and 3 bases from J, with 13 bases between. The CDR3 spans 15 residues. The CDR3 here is CATSDPHRGTDTQYF. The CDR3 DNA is TGTGCCACCAGTGACCCGCATCGGGGGACAGATACGCAGTATTTT.

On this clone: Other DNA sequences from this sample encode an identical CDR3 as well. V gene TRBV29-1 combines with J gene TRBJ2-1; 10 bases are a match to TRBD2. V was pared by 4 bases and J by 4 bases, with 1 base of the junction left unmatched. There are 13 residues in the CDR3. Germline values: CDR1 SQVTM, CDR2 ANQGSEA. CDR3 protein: CSVGTSGYNEQFF. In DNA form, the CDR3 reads TGCAGCGTTGGGACTAGCGGTTACAATGAGCAGTTCTTC.